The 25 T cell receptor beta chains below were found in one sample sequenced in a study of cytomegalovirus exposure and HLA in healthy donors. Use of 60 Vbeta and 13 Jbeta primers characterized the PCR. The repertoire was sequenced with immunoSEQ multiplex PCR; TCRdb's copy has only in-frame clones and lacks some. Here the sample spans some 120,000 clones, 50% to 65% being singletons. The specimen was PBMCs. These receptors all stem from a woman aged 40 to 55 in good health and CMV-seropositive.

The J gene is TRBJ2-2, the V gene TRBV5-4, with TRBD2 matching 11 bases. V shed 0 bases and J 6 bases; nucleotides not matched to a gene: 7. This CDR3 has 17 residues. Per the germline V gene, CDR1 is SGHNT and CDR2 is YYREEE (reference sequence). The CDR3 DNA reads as TGTGCCAGCAGCTTGGACCTAGCGGGAGGAGGGGCCGGGGAGCTGTTTTTT. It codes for CASSLDLAGGGAGELFF.

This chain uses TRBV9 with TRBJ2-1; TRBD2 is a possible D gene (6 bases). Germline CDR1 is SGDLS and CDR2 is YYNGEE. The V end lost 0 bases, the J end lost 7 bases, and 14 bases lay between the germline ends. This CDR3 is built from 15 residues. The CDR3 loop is CASSVGGGMGNEQFF. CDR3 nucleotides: TGTGCCAGCAGCGTAGGGGGCGGGATGGGAAATGAGCAGTTCTTC.

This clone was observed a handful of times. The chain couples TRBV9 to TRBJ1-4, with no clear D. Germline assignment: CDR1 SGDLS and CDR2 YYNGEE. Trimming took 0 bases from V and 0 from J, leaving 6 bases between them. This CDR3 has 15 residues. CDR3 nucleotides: TGTGCCAGCAGCGTAGGAGAAGCAACTAATGAAAAACTGTTTTTT. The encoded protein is CASSVGEATNEKLFF.

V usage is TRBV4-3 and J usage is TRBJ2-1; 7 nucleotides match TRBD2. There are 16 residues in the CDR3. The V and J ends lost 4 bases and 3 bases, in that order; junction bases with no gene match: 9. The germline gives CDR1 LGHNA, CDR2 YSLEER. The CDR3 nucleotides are TGCGCCAGCAGCCCGTCCCTAGCGGCCATCTACAATGAGCAGTTCTTC. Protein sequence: CASSPSLAAIYNEQFF.

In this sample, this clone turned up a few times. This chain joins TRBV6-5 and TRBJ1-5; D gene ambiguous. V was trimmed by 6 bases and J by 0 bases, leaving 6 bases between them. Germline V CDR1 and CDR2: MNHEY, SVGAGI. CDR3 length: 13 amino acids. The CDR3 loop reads CASSHGSNQPQHF. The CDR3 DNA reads TGTGCCAGCAGCCACGGTAGCAATCAGCCCCAGCATTTT.

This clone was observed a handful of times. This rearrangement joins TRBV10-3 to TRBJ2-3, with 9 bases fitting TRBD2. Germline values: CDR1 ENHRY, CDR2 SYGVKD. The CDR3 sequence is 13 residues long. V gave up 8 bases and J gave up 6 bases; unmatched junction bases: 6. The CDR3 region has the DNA TGTGCCATCGCGCGGGAGGGCCGTGATACGCAGTATTTT. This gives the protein CAIAREGRDTQYF.

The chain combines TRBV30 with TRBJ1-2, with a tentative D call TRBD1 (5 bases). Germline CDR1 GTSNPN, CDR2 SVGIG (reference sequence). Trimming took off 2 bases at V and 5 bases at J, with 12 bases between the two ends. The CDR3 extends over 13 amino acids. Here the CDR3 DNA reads TGTGCCTGGAGTCTTGGGACTCAATATGGCTACACCTTC. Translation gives CAWSLGTQYGYTF.

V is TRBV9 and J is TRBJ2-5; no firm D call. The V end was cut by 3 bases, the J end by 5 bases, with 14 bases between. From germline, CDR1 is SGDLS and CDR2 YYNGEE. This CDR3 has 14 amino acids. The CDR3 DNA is TGTGCCAGCAGCGAAGGCTGGGCCCGGGAGACCCAGTACTTC. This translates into CASSEGWARETQYF.

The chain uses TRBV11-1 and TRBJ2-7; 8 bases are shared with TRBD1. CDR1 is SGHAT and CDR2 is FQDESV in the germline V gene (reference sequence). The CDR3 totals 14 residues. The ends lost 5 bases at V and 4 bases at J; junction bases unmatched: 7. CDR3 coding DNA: TGTGCCAGCAGCCCAGGACAGGGTTTATACGAGCAGTACTTC. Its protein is CASSPGQGLYEQYF. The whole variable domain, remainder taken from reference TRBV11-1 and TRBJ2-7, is EAEVAQSPRYKITEKSQAVAFWCDPISGHATLYWYRQILGQGPELLVQFQDESVVDDSQLPKDRFSAERLKGVDSTLKIQPAELGDSAMYLCASSPGQGLYEQYFGPGTRLTVT.

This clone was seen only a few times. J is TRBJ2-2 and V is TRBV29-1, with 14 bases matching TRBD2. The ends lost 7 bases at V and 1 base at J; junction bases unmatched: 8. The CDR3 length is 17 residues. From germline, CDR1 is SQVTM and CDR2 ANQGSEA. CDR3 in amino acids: CSADSGLAGENTGELFF. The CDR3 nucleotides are TGCAGCGCAGACTCGGGACTAGCGGGAGAGAACACCGGGGAGCTGTTTTTT.

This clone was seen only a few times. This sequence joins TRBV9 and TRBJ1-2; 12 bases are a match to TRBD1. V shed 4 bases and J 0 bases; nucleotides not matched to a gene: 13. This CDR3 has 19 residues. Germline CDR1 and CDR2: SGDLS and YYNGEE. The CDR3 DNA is TGTGCCAGCAGCACCACCCTCGGGACAGGGGGCAAGGCTAACTATGGCTACACCTTC. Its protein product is CASSTTLGTGGKANYGYTF.

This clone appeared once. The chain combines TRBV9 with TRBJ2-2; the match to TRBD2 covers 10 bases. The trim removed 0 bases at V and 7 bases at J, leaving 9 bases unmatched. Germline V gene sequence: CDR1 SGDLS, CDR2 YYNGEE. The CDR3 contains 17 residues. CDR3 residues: CASSVGPVLAGVGELFF. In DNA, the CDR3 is TGTGCCAGCAGCGTAGGCCCGGTTCTAGCGGGAGTCGGGGAGCTGTTTTTT.

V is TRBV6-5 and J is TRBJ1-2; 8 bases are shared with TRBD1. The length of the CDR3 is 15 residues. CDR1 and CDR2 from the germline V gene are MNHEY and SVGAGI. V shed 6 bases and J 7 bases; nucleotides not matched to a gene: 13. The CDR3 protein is CASRPDRVFLGGYTF. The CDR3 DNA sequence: TGTGCCAGCAGACCGGACAGGGTATTTTTAGGTGGCTACACCTTC.

The CDR3 bases are TGCGCCAGCAGGCGTAGCGGGACCTACAATGAGCAGTTCTTC. Translated: CASRRSGTYNEQFF. The V and J genes are TRBV4-1 and TRBJ2-1, with 8 bases identical to TRBD2. V dropped 6 bases and J dropped 2; count of bases not matched to a gene: 3. Germline CDR1 and CDR2: MGHRA and YSYEKL. CDR3 length: 14 amino acids.

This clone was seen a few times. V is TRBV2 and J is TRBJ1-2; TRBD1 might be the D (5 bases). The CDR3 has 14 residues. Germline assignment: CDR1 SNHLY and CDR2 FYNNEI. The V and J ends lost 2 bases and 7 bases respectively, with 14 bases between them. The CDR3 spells CASSESRGEGGYTF. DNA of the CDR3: TGTGCCAGCAGTGAATCCCGAGGGGAGGGTGGCTACACCTTC.

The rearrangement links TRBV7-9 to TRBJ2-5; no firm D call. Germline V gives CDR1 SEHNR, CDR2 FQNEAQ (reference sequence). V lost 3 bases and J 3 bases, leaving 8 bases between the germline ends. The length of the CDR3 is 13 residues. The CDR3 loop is CASSFGQKETQYF. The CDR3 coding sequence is TGTGCCAGCAGCTTTGGGCAGAAAGAGACCCAGTACTTC.

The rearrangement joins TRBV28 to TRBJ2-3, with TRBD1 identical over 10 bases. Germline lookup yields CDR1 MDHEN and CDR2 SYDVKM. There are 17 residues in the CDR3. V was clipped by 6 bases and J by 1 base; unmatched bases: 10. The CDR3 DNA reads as TGTGCCAGCAGGGGGACAGGGGCCGATCAACGCACAGATACGCAGTATTTT. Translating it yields CASRGTGADQRTDTQYF. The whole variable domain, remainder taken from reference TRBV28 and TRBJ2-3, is DVKVTQSSRYLVKRTGEKVFLECVQDMDHENMFWYRQDPGLGLRLIYFSYDVKMKEKGDIPEGYSVSREKKERFSLILESASTNQTSMYLCASRGTGADQRTDTQYFGPGTRLTVL.

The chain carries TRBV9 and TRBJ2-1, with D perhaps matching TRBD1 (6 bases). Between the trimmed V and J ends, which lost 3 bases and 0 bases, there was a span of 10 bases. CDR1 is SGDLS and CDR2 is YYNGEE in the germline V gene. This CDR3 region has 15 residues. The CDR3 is CASSAGVSSYNEQFF. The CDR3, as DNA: TGTGCCAGCAGCGCAGGGGTTTCCTCCTACAATGAGCAGTTCTTC.

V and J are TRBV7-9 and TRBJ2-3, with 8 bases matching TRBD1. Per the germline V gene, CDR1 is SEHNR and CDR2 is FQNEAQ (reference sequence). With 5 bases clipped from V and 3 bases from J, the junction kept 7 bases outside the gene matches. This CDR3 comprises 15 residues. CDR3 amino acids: CASSLGQGGTDTQYF. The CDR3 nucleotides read TGTGCCAGCAGCCTCGGACAGGGAGGAACAGATACGCAGTATTTT.

CDR3 amino acids: CASSSPGRGFAEQYF. The CDR3 DNA reads as TGTGCCAGCAGCTCCCCCGGCAGGGGTTTCGCCGAGCAGTACTTC. The rearrangement uses TRBV13 and TRBJ2-7; TRBD1 might be the D (6 bases). This CDR3 is built from 15 residues. V lost 4 bases, J lost 6 bases, and 19 bases lay in between. Germline V gene data show CDR1 as PRHDT and CDR2 as FYEKMQ (reference sequence). The whole variable domain, remainder taken from reference TRBV13 and TRBJ2-7, is AAGVIQSPRHLIKEKRETATLKCYPIPRHDTVYWYQQGPGQDPQFLISFYEKMQSDKGSIPDRFSAQQFSDYHSELNMSSLELGDSALYFCASSSPGRGFAEQYFGPGTRLTVT.

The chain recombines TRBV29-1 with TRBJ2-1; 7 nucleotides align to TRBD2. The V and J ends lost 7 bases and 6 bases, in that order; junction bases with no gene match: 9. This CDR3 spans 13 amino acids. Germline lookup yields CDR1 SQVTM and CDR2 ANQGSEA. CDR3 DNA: TGCAGCGGTGGACTAGATAGAGGCAATGAGCAGTTCTTC. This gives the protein CSGGLDRGNEQFF.

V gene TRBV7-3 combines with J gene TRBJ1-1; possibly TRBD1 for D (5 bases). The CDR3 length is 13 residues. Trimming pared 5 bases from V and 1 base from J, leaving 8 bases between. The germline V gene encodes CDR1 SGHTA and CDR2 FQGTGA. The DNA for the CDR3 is TGTGCCAGCAGCCGTGGACAGAACACTGAAGCTTTCTTT. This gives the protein CASSRGQNTEAFF.

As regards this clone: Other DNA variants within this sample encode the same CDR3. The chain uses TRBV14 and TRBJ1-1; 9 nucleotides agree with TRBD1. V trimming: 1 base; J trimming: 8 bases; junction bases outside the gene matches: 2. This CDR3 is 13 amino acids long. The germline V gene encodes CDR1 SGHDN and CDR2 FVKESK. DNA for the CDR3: TGTGCCAGCAGCCAAGGGACAGGGGACGAAGCTTTCTTT. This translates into CASSQGTGDEAFF.

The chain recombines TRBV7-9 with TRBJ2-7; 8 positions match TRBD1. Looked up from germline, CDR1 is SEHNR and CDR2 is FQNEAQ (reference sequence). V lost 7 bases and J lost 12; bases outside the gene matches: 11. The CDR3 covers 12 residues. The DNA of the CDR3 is TGTGCCAGCAATCCCGGGACAGGTACACTGTACTTC. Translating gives CASNPGTGTLYF.

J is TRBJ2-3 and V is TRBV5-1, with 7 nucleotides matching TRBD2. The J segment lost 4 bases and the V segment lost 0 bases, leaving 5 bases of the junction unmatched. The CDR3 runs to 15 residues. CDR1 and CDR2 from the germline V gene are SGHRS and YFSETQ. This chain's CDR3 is CASSLEGGSPDTQYF. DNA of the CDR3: TGCGCCAGCAGCTTGGAGGGCGGGAGTCCAGATACGCAGTATTTT.